Below, 21 T cell receptor beta chains from the same sample are listed, as sequenced in a study of cytomegalovirus exposure and HLA in healthy donors (dated by TCRdb to between 2016 and 2019). Library prep was done by the immunoSEQ multiplex PCR assay. Entries here come from immuneACCESS through TCRdb and include only in-frame sequences with V and J called. Some clones fail to appear in such tables; in the studies checked, an unresolved V gene covers under half of the shortfall, and the cause of the remainder is unknown. The sample table holds around 180,000 clones, of which about 83% were seen once. The top ten clonotypes cover about 1.6% of the sample. Sequenced input: PBMCs. These receptors all come from a woman younger than 30 in good health and CMV-seronegative.

Here the CDR3 DNA reads TGTGCCAGTACTCAACAGACCCTTTTGACTGGCTACACCTTC. Residues: CASTQQTLLTGYTF. J is TRBJ1-2 and V is TRBV19; D gene ambiguous. Trimming removed 7 bases from V and 7 bases from J, with 19 bases in between. The V gene's germline CDR1 is LNHDA and CDR2 SQIVND (reference sequence). This CDR3 spans 14 amino acids.

The rearrangement joins TRBV7-9 to TRBJ2-3, with 10 bases matching TRBD2. This CDR3 comprises 17 residues. Germline V gives CDR1 SEHNR, CDR2 FQNEAQ (reference sequence). J was trimmed by 0 bases and V by 2 bases; bases with no gene match: 5. The CDR3, as DNA: TGTGCCAGCAGCTTAAAGCGGGAGGGCCCTAGCACAGATACGCAGTATTTT. Translation: CASSLKREGPSTDTQYF. Full variable domain (rest looked up from reference TRBV7-9 and TRBJ2-3): DTGVSQNPRHKITKRGQNVTFRCDPISEHNRLYWYRQTLGQGPEFLTYFQNEAQLEKSRLLSDRFSAERPKGSFSTLEIQRTEQGDSAMYLCASSLKREGPSTDTQYFGPGTRLTVL.

The chain uses TRBV2 and TRBJ2-1; 7 bases fit TRBD2. Germline V gene sequence: CDR1 SNHLY, CDR2 FYNNEI. The J segment lost 7 bases and the V segment lost 6 bases, leaving 24 bases of the junction unmatched. The length of the CDR3 is 19 residues. The DNA for the CDR3 is TGTGCCAGCAGAGGGTTATTTCGGGAACTCGGGACTACTGATAATGAGCAGTTCTTC. It specifies CASRGLFRELGTTDNEQFF.

The chain couples TRBV25-1 to TRBJ1-4; no clear D. The CDR3 runs 17 residues. Trimming shortened V by 6 bases and J by 8 bases, and 25 bases separated the two germline ends. Per germline, CDR1 MGHDK and CDR2 SYGVNS. This chain's CDR3 is CASRNSGLEDLMEKLFF. DNA for the CDR3: TGTGCCAGCAGGAATTCCGGCCTGGAGGATTTGATGGAAAAACTGTTTTTT.

This clone has only one observation. The rearrangement links TRBV9 to TRBJ2-1, with unresolved D. Germline CDR1 is SGDLS and CDR2 is YYNGEE. The CDR3 extends over 14 amino acids. Trimming stripped 3 bases from V and 7 bases from J, with 14 bases between. The CDR3 DNA reads TGTGCCAGCAGCGCCCCCCAGATCTTGAATGAGCAGTTCTTC. Its protein is CASSAPQILNEQFF.

This sequence joins TRBV6-5 and TRBJ2-3; 8 nucleotides line up with TRBD2. The germline V gene encodes CDR1 MNHEY and CDR2 SVGAGI. This CDR3 comprises 14 residues. V trimming: 7 bases; J trimming: 5 bases; junction bases outside the gene matches: 8. CDR3 in amino acids: CASTKAGGKDTQYF. The CDR3 DNA reads as TGTGCCAGCACCAAGGCGGGGGGAAAAGATACGCAGTATTTT.

V is TRBV5-4 and J is TRBJ2-6; D is uncertain. The CDR3 sequence is 15 residues long. Germline V gene data show CDR1 as SGHNT and CDR2 as YYREEE (reference sequence). Deletions cut 2 bases from V and 0 bases from J, with 6 bases between. In nucleotides, the CDR3 is TGTGCCAGCAGCTTCCGGAGCTCTGGGGCCAACGTCCTGACTTTC. Translating gives CASSFRSSGANVLTF.

This chain uses TRBV21-1 with TRBJ1-2; the table's D gene call, TRBD1, was not cross checked with the DNA. TRBV21-1 is an annotated pseudogene. The CDR3 runs to 14 residues. The CDR3 sequence: CASRVGRTNYGYTF. DNA of the CDR3: TGTGCCAGCAGAGTAGGACGGACAAACTATGGCTACACCTTC.

V and J are TRBV6-5 and TRBJ2-7, with D perhaps matching TRBD2 (6 bases). The CDR3 spans 14 residues. Germline V gene lookup returns CDR1 MNHEY and CDR2 SVGAGI. V was shortened by 4 bases and J by 3 bases, with 13 bases between the two germline ends. The CDR3 DNA follows: TGTGCCAGCAGTTTTGGCGGGATGGACTACGAGCAGTACTTC. Its translation: CASSFGGMDYEQYF.

The chain carries TRBV6-4 and TRBJ2-3; TRBD2 aligns across 7 bases. CDR1 and CDR2 (germline): MRHNA, SNTAGT. V shed 1 base and J 0 bases; nucleotides not matched to a gene: 4. The CDR3 loop spans 16 amino acids. DNA for the CDR3: TGTGCCAGCAGTGACTTTAGCGGGTCTAGCACAGATACGCAGTATTTT. Protein product: CASSDFSGSSTDTQYF.

The V call is TRBV6-1, the J call TRBJ2-1, with 11 bases matching TRBD1. The CDR3 runs to 20 residues. Germline values: CDR1 MNHNS, CDR2 SASEGT. J gave up 0 bases and V 1 base, and 11 bases lay outside the gene matches. The CDR3 sequence: CASSEGWTGGSRSSYNEQFF. CDR3 DNA sequence: TGTGCCAGCAGTGAAGGCTGGACAGGGGGCTCTCGTAGCTCCTACAATGAGCAGTTCTTC.

This sequence joins TRBV5-1 and TRBJ1-2; D uncertain. The V gene lost 1 base and the J gene lost 1 base, with 17 bases spanning the gap. CDR3 length: 17 residues. Germline assignment: CDR1 SGHRS and CDR2 YFSETQ. CDR3 DNA: TGCGCCAGCAGCTTGAGCCCCCGTGGTGAGATTAACTATGGCTACACCTTC. Its protein is CASSLSPRGEINYGYTF.

CDR3 amino acids: CSARVGAEQFF. The CDR3 region has the DNA TGCAGTGCTAGAGTAGGAGCGGAGCAGTTCTTC. The chain is built from TRBV20-1 and TRBJ2-1; D gene ambiguous. The length of the CDR3 is 11 residues. V gave up 1 base and J gave up 10 bases, with 8 bases separating them. The germline V gene has CDR1 DFQATT and CDR2 SNEGSKA (reference sequence).

The chain joins TRBV7-6 to TRBJ2-7; TRBD2 matches at 9 bases. The CDR3 runs 12 residues. Germline assignment: CDR1 SGHVS and CDR2 FNYEAQ. V lost 4 bases to trimming and J lost 7 bases; unmatched junction nucleotides: 2. Here the CDR3 reads CASSSLAGEQYF. The CDR3 bases are TGTGCCAGCAGCTCGCTAGCGGGAGAGCAGTACTTC.

This clone was seen only once. The DNA for the CDR3 is TGTGCCAGCAGCCAACAGGGCCGTGGAGTCTATGGCTACACCTTC. Its protein is CASSQQGRGVYGYTF. V and J are TRBV6-5 and TRBJ1-2; TRBD1 might be the D (6 bases). This CDR3 comprises 15 residues. The V end was cut by 6 bases, the J end by 4 bases, with 18 bases between. Germline V lookup: CDR1 MNHEY, CDR2 SVGAGI.

V is TRBV18 and J is TRBJ1-1, with D perhaps TRBD1 (6 bases). Between the trimmed V and J ends, which lost 3 bases and 2 bases, there was a span of 10 bases. Germline-derived CDR1 and CDR2 are KGHSH and LQKENI. CDR3 length equals 14 residues. The CDR3 DNA is TGTGCCAGCTCACCCGGGACACCCAACACTGAAGCTTTCTTT. This gives the protein CASSPGTPNTEAFF.

The chain employs TRBV5-1 and TRBJ1-1; weak D call: TRBD1 (6 bases). Germline CDR1 reads SGHRS; CDR2 reads YFSETQ. Trimming shortened V by 4 bases and J by 3 bases, and 16 bases separated the two germline ends. This CDR3 region has 15 residues. CDR3 nucleotides: TGCGCCAGCAGCGACCGAGGGGGACGGGACACTGAAGCTTTCTTT. Protein: CASSDRGGRDTEAFF.

This rearrangement joins TRBV19 to TRBJ2-3; D may be TRBD2 (6 bases). CDR1 is LNHDA and CDR2 is SQIVND in the germline V gene (reference sequence). Trimming cost V 10 bases and J 4 bases, with 15 bases left between them. This CDR3 is 13 amino acids long. The CDR3 DNA sequence: TGTGCCACCAGACTACTAGCAGCAGATACGCAGTATTTT. Its protein is CATRLLAADTQYF.

The chain links TRBV19 to TRBJ1-5; no definite D call. V lost 3 bases, J lost 0 bases, and 12 bases lay in between. This CDR3 comprises 16 residues. Germline CDR1 is LNHDA and CDR2 is SQIVND (reference sequence). The CDR3 nucleotides read TGTGCCAGTAGTATCGGTTCGGGGTATAGCAATCAGCCCCAGCATTTT. Amino acid sequence: CASSIGSGYSNQPQHF.

Only one count was recorded for this clone. V and J are TRBV2 and TRBJ2-3; 11 nucleotides line up with TRBD2. V was clipped by 6 bases and J by 3 bases; unmatched bases: 8. The CDR3 has 16 amino acids. From germline, CDR1 is SNHLY and CDR2 FYNNEI. CDR3 sequence reads: CASSIAGGPLTDTQYF. The CDR3 nucleotides read TGTGCCAGCAGCATAGCGGGAGGGCCTTTGACAGATACGCAGTATTTT.

The chain links TRBV7-2 to TRBJ1-1; D is uncertain. The CDR3 runs 13 residues. Deletions cut 5 bases from V and 2 bases from J, with 9 bases between. Germline V gene data show CDR1 as SGHTA and CDR2 as FQGNSA. The CDR3 DNA sequence: TGTGCCAGCAGCCTACAGCATAACACTGAAGCTTTCTTT. Amino acid sequence: CASSLQHNTEAFF.